A selection of T cell receptor beta chains follows, all from one sample in a study of cytomegalovirus exposure and HLA in healthy donors. Method: immunoSEQ multiplex PCR; TCRdb's copy keeps in-frame clones and lacks some. The data show roughly 62,000 clones, around 90% seen once. Material for sequencing was PBMCs. These receptors were collected from a woman aged 25 to 45 in good health and CMV-seronegative. Both conserved end residues are part of each CDR3. Fields, in order: V gene, clone size, D gene, J gene, CDR3 protein, CDR3 DNA. A D gene is named only where the DNA matches it firmly. The size of a clone is reported for some rows only, either as once, few or many, or as a class for expanded clones.

>TRBV2|.|.|TRBJ1-1
CASKRQARSTEAFF
TGTGCCAGCAAAAGACAGGCAAGGAGCACTGAAGCTTTCTTT
>TRBV6-1|.|.|TRBJ2-1
CASSPSEEYNEQFF
TGTGCCAGCTCCCCTAGCGAGGAGTACAATGAGCAGTTCTTC
>TRBV18|.|TRBD1|TRBJ1-1
CASSPRQGDLNTEAFF
TGTGCCAGCTCACCAAGGCAGGGGGACTTGAACACTGAAGCTTTCTTT
>TRBV10-3|.|.|TRBJ1-3
CAISNDSSGNTIYF
TGTGCCATCAGTAACGACAGCTCTGGAAACACCATATATTTT
>TRBV6-1|.|TRBD2|TRBJ2-1
CASSAPGLLVGEQFF
TGTGCCAGCAGTGCCCCGGGACTACTGGTCGGCGAGCAGTTCTTC
>TRBV6-1|.|.|TRBJ2-7
CASSEGQGISYEQYF
TGTGCCAGCAGTGAAGGGCAGGGAATATCCTACGAGCAGTACTTC
>TRBV30|medium-sized|TRBD2|TRBJ2-7
CAWRDASGSNKQYF
TGTGCCTGGAGGGACGCTAGCGGGAGCAACAAGCAGTACTTC
>TRBV19|.|TRBD1|TRBJ1-2
CASSVLDRGNYGYTF
TGTGCCAGTAGTGTACTGGACAGGGGGAACTATGGCTACACCTTC
>TRBV4-2|.|.|TRBJ2-5
CASSQTAGYQETQYF
TGTGCCAGCAGCCAAACAGCGGGCTACCAAGAGACCCAGTACTTC
>TRBV7-3|.|TRBD2|TRBJ2-1
CASSLTWEGPNEQFF
TGTGCCAGCAGCTTAACTTGGGAGGGCCCCAATGAGCAGTTCTTC
>TRBV27|.|.|TRBJ2-3
CASSFAGKRGDTQYF
TGTGCCAGCAGTTTTGCGGGAAAAAGAGGGGATACGCAGTATTTT
>TRBV2|.|TRBD1|TRBJ1-5
CASSVDRGRMEPQHF
TGTGCCAGCAGTGTGGACAGGGGCCGGATGGAGCCCCAGCATTTT
>TRBV19|.|TRBD1|TRBJ2-7
CASSIGQGFYEQYF
TGTGCCAGTAGTATTGGACAGGGCTTCTACGAGCAGTACTTC
>TRBV6-1|.|.|TRBJ2-7
CASGGWSSYEQYF
TGTGCCAGCGGGGGGTGGAGCTCCTACGAGCAGTACTTC
>TRBV5-1|.|.|TRBJ2-5
CASSLQGPQETQYF
TGCGCCAGCAGCTTGCAGGGTCCCCAAGAGACCCAGTACTTC
>TRBV29-1|.|TRBD1|TRBJ1-4
CSVEGTGVNEKLFF
TGCAGCGTTGAAGGGACAGGGGTAAATGAAAAACTGTTTTTT
>TRBV19|.|TRBD1|TRBJ1-2
CASNTGTGESGYTF
TGTGCCAGTAATACCGGGACAGGGGAGAGTGGCTACACCTTC
>TRBV9|.|.|TRBJ1-3
CASSVGVGLTGNTIYF
TGTGCCAGCAGCGTAGGGGTGGGACTCACTGGAAACACCATATATTTT
>TRBV30|.|TRBD1|TRBJ2-7
CAWSVGTGEHEQYF
TGTGCCTGGAGTGTTGGGACAGGGGAACACGAGCAGTACTTC
>TRBV7-2|once|TRBD2|TRBJ2-7
CASSFGGGAGGTYEQYF
TGTGCCAGCAGCTTCGGGGGGGGCGCGGGAGGTACCTACGAGCAGTACTTC
>TRBV13|.|.|TRBJ2-2
CASSSGPTGELFF
TGTGCCAGCAGCTCGGGTCCCACCGGGGAGCTGTTTTTT
>TRBV7-2|.|.|TRBJ1-1
CASSFNHRFAEAFF
TGTGCCAGCAGCTTTAATCACAGGTTTGCTGAAGCTTTCTTT
>TRBV27|.|TRBD2|TRBJ2-5
CASSPSGTTETQYF
TGTGCCAGCAGTCCAAGCGGGACTACCGAGACCCAGTACTTC
>TRBV5-1|.|.|TRBJ2-2
CASSYDSTNTGELFF
TGCGCCAGCAGTTATGACAGCACGAACACCGGGGAGCTGTTTTTT
>TRBV7-2|.|.|TRBJ2-5
CASSPRAGETQYF
TGTGCCAGCAGCCCCAGGGCGGGGGAGACCCAGTACTTC
>TRBV18|.|TRBD1|TRBJ1-5
CASSTLGTGGDQPQHF
TGTGCCAGCTCCACCCTAGGGACAGGTGGCGATCAGCCCCAGCATTTT
>TRBV5-1|.|TRBD1|TRBJ2-1
CASSLEFGTGDHEQFF
TGCGCCAGCAGCTTGGAATTCGGGACAGGGGACCATGAGCAGTTCTTC
>TRBV6-6|once|.|TRBJ2-3
CASTPGVTDTQYF
TGTGCCAGCACCCCCGGGGTCACAGATACGCAGTATTTT
>TRBV28|.|TRBD1|TRBJ1-2
CASSLAGQDWAYGYTF
TGTGCCAGCAGTTTGGCCGGACAGGATTGGGCCTATGGCTACACCTTC
>TRBV4-1|.|.|TRBJ2-1
CASSQAEAAGLRDEQFF
TGCGCCAGCAGCCAGGCAGAGGCAGCGGGTCTACGCGATGAGCAGTTCTTC
>TRBV27|few|.|TRBJ2-5
CASSLSGAETQYF
TGTGCCAGCAGTTTAAGTGGGGCGGAGACCCAGTACTTC
>TRBV5-4|.|TRBD1|TRBJ1-4
CASSLETSTGDKLFF
TGTGCCAGCAGCTTGGAGACCTCGACAGGGGACAAACTGTTTTTT
>TRBV18|.|TRBD2|TRBJ2-1
CASSSGLAGRYEQFF
TGTGCCAGCTCATCGGGACTAGCGGGAAGGTATGAGCAGTTCTTC
>TRBV2|.|.|TRBJ2-1
CASSEAGNEQFF
TGTGCCAGCAGTGAGGCGGGGAATGAGCAGTTCTTC
>TRBV6-6|.|TRBD1|TRBJ2-6
CASSQHRGAGANVLTF
TGTGCCAGCAGTCAACACAGGGGAGCAGGGGCCAACGTCCTGACTTTC
>TRBV30|.|.|TRBJ1-1
CAWSLFRDEAFF
TGTGCCTGGAGTCTTTTTCGGGATGAAGCTTTCTTT
>TRBV27|once|TRBD2|TRBJ2-2
CASSGGLAGIEFF
TGTGCCAGCAGTGGAGGACTAGCGGGAATTGAGTTTTTT
>TRBV27|.|TRBD1|TRBJ1-5
CASSLTGQGPTQPQHF
TGTGCCAGCAGTTTAACGGGACAGGGGCCAACTCAGCCCCAGCATTTT
>TRBV5-1|.|.|TRBJ2-7
CASSQQENPWYEQYF
TGCGCCAGCAGCCAACAGGAGAACCCCTGGTACGAGCAGTACTTC
>TRBV10-3|.|.|TRBJ1-1
CAIQGAGNTEAFF
TGTGCCATCCAGGGAGCGGGGAACACTGAAGCTTTCTTT
>TRBV4-3|once|TRBD2|TRBJ2-3
CASSQDLSAGGVTDTQYF
TGCGCCAGCAGCCAAGACTTGTCAGCGGGAGGAGTCACAGATACGCAGTATTTT
>TRBV7-9|.|TRBD2|TRBJ2-5
CASSSGTSPQTQYF
TGTGCCAGCAGCTCGGGGACTAGCCCTCAGACCCAGTACTTC
>TRBV5-3|.|.|TRBJ2-7
CARFRPIDREVYEQYF
TGTGCCAGATTCCGTCCGATAGACAGGGAGGTTTACGAGCAGTACTTC
>TRBV5-5|.|.|TRBJ1-1
CASSPVTVNTEAFF
TGTGCCAGCAGCCCCGTGACAGTGAACACTGAAGCTTTCTTT
>TRBV6-6|.|.|TRBJ2-1
CASSYATTGEQFF
TGTGCCAGCAGTTACGCGACAACAGGTGAGCAGTTCTTC
>TRBV4-2|.|TRBD2|TRBJ2-3
CASSQRSPLLAGGTDTQYF
TGTGCCAGCAGCCAAAGATCCCCCCTACTAGCGGGAGGCACAGATACGCAGTATTTT
>TRBV19|few|.|TRBJ2-3
CASSIYGPRRDTQYF
TGTGCCAGTAGTATATACGGCCCCCGGAGAGACACGCAGTATTTT
>TRBV30|.|.|TRBJ2-6
CAWSVRLSGANVLTF
TGTGCCTGGAGTGTACGACTATCTGGGGCCAACGTCCTGACTTTC
>TRBV6-5|.|.|TRBJ2-2
CAARLEVDAGELFF
TGTGCCGCCCGACTCGAGGTAGACGCCGGGGAGCTGTTTTTT
>TRBV6-5|.|TRBD1|TRBJ1-5
CASSYPDRDRTQPQHF
TGTGCCAGCAGTTACCCGGACAGGGATAGAACTCAGCCCCAGCATTTT